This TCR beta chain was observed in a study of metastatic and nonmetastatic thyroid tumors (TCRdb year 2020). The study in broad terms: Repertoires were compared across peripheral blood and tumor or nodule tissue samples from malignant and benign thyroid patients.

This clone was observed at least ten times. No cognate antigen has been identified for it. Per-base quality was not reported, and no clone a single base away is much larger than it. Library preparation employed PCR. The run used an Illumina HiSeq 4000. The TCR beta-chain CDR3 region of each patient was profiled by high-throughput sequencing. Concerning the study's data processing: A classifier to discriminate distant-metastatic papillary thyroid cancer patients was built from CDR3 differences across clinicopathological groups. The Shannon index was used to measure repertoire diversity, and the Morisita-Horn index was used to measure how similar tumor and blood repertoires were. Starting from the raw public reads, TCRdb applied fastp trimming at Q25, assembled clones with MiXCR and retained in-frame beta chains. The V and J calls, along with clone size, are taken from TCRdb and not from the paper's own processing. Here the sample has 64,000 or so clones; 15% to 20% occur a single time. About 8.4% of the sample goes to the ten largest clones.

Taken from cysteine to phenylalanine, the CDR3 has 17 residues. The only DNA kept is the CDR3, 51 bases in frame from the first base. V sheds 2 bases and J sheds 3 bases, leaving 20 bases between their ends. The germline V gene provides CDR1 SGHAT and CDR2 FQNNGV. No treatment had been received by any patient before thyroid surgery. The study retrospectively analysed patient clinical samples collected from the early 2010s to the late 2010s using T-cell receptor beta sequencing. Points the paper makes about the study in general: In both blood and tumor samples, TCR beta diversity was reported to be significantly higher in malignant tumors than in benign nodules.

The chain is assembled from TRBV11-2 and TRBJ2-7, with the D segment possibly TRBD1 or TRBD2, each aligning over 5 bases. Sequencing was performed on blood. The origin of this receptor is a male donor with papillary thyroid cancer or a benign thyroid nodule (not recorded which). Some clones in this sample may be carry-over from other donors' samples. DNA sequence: TGTGCCAGCAGCTTACTCCAGGGCCGGGGTTCTTTCTACGAGCAGTACTTC. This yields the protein CASSLLQGRGSFYEQYF. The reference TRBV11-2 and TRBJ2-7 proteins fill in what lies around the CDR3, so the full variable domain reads EAGVAQSPRYKIIEKRQSVAFWCNPISGHATLYWYQQILGQGPKLLIQFQNNGVVDDSQLPKDRFSAERLKGVDSTLKIQPAKLEDSAVYLCASSLLQGRGSFYEQYFGPGTRLTVT.